This T cell receptor (beta chain) emerged from a study of blood T cell repertoires in COVID-19. Study in general: Whether acute or convalescent, the COVID-19 samples came from the United States, Italy and Spain. PBMCs, B-cell-depleted T cells, or T cells were the source of the cDNA or gDNA that made up the material.

This CDR3 comprises 14 residues. Per germline, CDR1 MGHDK and CDR2 SYGVNS. V lost 3 bases, J lost 5 bases, and 13 bases lay in between. In the original processing: Amplifying reference gene primers gave estimates of nucleated cell counts. Measured with immunoSEQ multiplex PCR; TCRdb has only the in-frame clones, and not every one. D and trimming come from the DNA, and the V and J calls and clone size come from that table. The data show 53,000 or so clones, more than 80% seen once. This TCR came from an elderly man with acute or convalescent COVID-19. V gene TRBV25-1 combines with J gene TRBJ1-1; tentatively, D is TRBD1 (6 bases). Sequencing was done on a sample of peripheral blood. CDR3 amino acids: CASSEGRGPTEAFF. The CDR3 DNA sequence: TGTGCCAGCAGTGAGGGCAGGGGACCGACTGAAGCTTTCTTT.